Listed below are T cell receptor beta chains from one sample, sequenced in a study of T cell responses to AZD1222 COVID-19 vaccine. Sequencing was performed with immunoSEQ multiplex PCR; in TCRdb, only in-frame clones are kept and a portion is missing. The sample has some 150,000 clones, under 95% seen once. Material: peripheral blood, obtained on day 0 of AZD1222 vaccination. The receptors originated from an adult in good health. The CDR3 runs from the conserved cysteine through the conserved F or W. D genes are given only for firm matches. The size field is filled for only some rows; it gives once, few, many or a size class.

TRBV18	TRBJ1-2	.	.	CASSPLGGDGYTF	TGTGCCAGCTCACCATTAGGGGGTGATGGCTACACCTTC
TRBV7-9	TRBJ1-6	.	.	CASSLGSPLHF	TGTGCCAGCAGCTTAGGATCACCCCTCCACTTT
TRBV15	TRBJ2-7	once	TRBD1	CATSRAGTGTHEQYF	TGTGCCACCAGCCGCGCCGGGACAGGGACCCACGAGCAGTACTTC
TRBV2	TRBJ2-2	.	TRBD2	CASNPTSGGDGTGELFF	TGTGCCAGCAATCCGACTAGCGGGGGGGATGGCACCGGGGAGCTGTTTTTT
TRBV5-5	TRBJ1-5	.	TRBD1	CASSYGQGSQPQHF	TGTGCCAGCAGCTACGGACAGGGGAGTCAGCCCCAGCATTTT
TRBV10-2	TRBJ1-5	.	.	CASGPSRGEGQPQHF	TGCGCCAGCGGACCTTCAAGAGGGGAGGGACAGCCCCAGCATTTT
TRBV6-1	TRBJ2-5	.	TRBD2	CASSPGTRGETQYF	TGTGCCAGCAGCCCCGGGACTAGGGGTGAGACCCAGTACTTC
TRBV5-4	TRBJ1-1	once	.	CASGPVNTEAFF	TGTGCCAGCGGCCCGGTAAACACTGAAGCTTTCTTT
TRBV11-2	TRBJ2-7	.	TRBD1	CASSLQGGMIGYEQYF	TGTGCCAGCAGCTTACAAGGGGGCATGATCGGGTACGAGCAGTACTTC
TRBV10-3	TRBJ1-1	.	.	CAISGTGALNTEAFF	TGTGCCATCAGTGGGACGGGGGCACTGAACACTGAAGCTTTCTTT
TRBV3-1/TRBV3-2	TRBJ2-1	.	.	CASSPRLGGPYNEQFF	TGTGCCAGCAGCCCGCGGTTGGGGGGCCCTTACAATGAGCAGTTCTTC
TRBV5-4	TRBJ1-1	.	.	CASSSALNTEAFF	TGTGCCAGCAGCTCCGCGCTAAACACTGAAGCTTTCTTT
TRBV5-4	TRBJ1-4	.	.	CASRPTPGDEKLFF	TGTGCCAGCAGACCAACTCCAGGGGACGAAAAACTGTTTTTT
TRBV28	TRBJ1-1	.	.	CASSGDRGAPEAFF	TGTGCCAGCAGTGGGGACCGGGGGGCTCCTGAAGCTTTCTTT
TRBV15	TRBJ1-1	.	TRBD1	CATSRDATGIEAFF	TGTGCCACCAGCAGAGATGCGACAGGGATTGAAGCTTTCTTT
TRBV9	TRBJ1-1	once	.	CASSPNRAVDTEAFF	TGTGCCAGCAGCCCTAACCGGGCAGTTGACACTGAAGCTTTCTTT
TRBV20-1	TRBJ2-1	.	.	CSAMGPPGQFF	TGCAGTGCTATGGGCCCCCCTGGGCAGTTCTTC
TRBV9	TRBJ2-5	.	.	CASSEGQETQYF	TGTGCCAGCAGCGAGGGCCAAGAGACCCAGTACTTC
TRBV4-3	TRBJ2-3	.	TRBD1	CASSERQGGADTQYF	TGCGCCAGCAGCGAACGACAGGGGGGCGCAGATACGCAGTATTTT
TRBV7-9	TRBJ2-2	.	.	CASSSYRETGELFF	TGTGCCAGCAGCTCGTACAGGGAGACCGGGGAGCTGTTTTTT
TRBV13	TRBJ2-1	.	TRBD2	CASNLGLAGYNEQFF	TGTGCCAGCAACCTGGGACTAGCGGGGTACAATGAGCAGTTCTTC
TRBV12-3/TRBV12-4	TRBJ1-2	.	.	CASSFFYGYTF	TGTGCCAGCAGTTTCTTCTATGGCTACACCTTC
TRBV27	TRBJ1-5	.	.	CASSLRGQPQHF	TGTGCCAGCAGTTTAAGGGGTCAGCCCCAGCATTTT
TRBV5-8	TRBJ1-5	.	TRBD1	CAGTNTGDLNQPQHF	TGTGCCGGTACCAATACAGGGGATCTCAATCAGCCCCAGCATTTT
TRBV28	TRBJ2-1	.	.	CASSWAGSSYNEQFF	TGTGCCAGCAGTTGGGCGGGGAGCTCCTACAATGAGCAGTTCTTC
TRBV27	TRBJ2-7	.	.	CASSPRGGGNSYEQYF	TGTGCCAGCAGTCCCAGGGGGGGCGGGAATTCCTACGAGCAGTACTTC
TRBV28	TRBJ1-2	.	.	CASSTGGGYGYTF	TGTGCCAGCAGTACGGGGGGTGGGTATGGCTACACCTTC
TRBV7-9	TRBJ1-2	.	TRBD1	CASSPIPDRENYGYTF	TGTGCCAGCAGTCCAATCCCAGACAGGGAGAACTATGGCTACACCTTC
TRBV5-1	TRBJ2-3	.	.	CASREVAPTDTQYF	TGCGCCAGCAGAGAAGTAGCCCCGACAGATACGCAGTATTTT
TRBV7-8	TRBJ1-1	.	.	CASSPWTRAAFF	TGTGCCAGCAGCCCCTGGACTAGGGCGGCTTTCTTT
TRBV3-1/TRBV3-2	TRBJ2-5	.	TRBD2	CASSRLAGGRETQYF	TGTGCCAGCAGCCGCCTAGCGGGAGGGAGGGAGACCCAGTACTTC
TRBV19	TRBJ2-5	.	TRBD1	CASSGTAPVETQYF	TGTGCCAGTAGTGGGACAGCGCCTGTAGAGACCCAGTACTTC
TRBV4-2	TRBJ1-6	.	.	CASSQDLTLDLPLHF	TGTGCCAGCAGCCAAGATCTGACTCTCGATCTCCCCCTCCACTTT
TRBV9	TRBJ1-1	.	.	CASSVGPNLNTEAFF	TGTGCCAGCAGCGTAGGTCCAAACTTGAACACTGAAGCTTTCTTT
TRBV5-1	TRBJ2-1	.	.	CASSLGTVGNEQFF	TGCGCCAGCAGCTTGGGGACCGTGGGCAATGAGCAGTTCTTC
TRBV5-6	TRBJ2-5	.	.	CASPRTSGTQYF	TGTGCCAGCCCGAGGACTTCGGGGACCCAGTACTTC
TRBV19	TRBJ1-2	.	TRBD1	CASSKIRGRLDHYGYTF	TGTGCCAGTAGTAAAATCAGGGGGCGACTGGATCACTATGGCTACACCTTC
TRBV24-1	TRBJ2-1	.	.	CATSLRGSYNEQFF	TGTGCCACCAGTTTAAGGGGGTCCTACAATGAGCAGTTCTTC
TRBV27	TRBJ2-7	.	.	CASSSIQGLNEQYF	TGTGCCAGCAGTTCGATACAGGGATTAAACGAGCAGTACTTC
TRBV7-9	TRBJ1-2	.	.	CASSPSLAYGYTF	TGTGCCAGCAGCCCGTCGCTCGCCTATGGCTACACCTTC
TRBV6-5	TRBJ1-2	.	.	CASTYSSGSYGYTF	TGTGCCAGCACCTACTCCTCAGGCTCCTATGGCTACACCTTC
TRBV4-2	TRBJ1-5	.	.	CASSQELSYQPQHF	TGTGCCAGCAGCCAAGAGTTAAGCTATCAGCCCCAGCATTTT
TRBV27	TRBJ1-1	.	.	CASSLITVPFTEAFF	TGTGCCAGCAGTTTAATAACAGTCCCCTTCACTGAAGCTTTCTTT
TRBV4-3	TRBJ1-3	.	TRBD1	CASSGTGLGNTIYF	TGCGCCAGCAGCGGGACAGGGCTCGGAAACACCATATATTTT